This T cell receptor (beta chain) was sequenced for a study of blood T cell repertoires in COVID-19. The wider study: Sources were T cells, B-cell-depleted T cells, or PBMCs; the material itself was cDNA or gDNA.

Produced via immunoSEQ multiplex PCR; TCRdb's table is partial and in-frame only. In the table there are around 190,000 clones, roughly 84% of which are singletons. Trimming removed 2 bases from V and 4 bases from J; junction bases left unmatched: 10. The CDR3 consists of 16 residues. Germline loops: CDR1 MNHEY, CDR2 SMNVEV (reference sequence). Exposed participants encountered a COVID-19 case during the 2 weeks preceding study entry. The sequencing input was PBMCs or T cells enriched from blood (not recorded which). This TCR was recovered from a woman in her twenties or thirties who had been exposed to COVID-19. The chain recombines TRBV27 with TRBJ2-7; 8 bases align to TRBD1. The CDR3 is CASSLGSETGVYEQYF. CDR3 DNA sequence: TGTGCCAGCAGTTTAGGGTCAGAGACAGGGGTTTACGAGCAGTACTTC.